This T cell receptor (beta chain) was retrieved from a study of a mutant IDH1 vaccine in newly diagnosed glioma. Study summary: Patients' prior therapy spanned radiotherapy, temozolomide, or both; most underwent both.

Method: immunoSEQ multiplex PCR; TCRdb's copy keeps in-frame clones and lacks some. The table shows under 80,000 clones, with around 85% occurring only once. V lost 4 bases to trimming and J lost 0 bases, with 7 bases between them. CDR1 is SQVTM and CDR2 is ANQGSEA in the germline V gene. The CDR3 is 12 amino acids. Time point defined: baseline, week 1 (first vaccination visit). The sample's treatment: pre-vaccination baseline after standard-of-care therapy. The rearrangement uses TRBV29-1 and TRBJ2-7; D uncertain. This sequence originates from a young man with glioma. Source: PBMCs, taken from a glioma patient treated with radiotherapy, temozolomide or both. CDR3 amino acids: CSVVKDSYEQYF. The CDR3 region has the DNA TGCAGCGTTGTAAAGGACTCCTACGAGCAGTACTTC.